This T cell receptor (beta chain) comes out of a study of control samples from healthy donors and cancer patients. The germline V and J ends were trimmed by 4 bases and 4 bases, with 23 bases remaining between them. Per germline, CDR1 SEHNR and CDR2 FQNEAQ (reference sequence). CDR3 length equals 17 residues. Assay: immunoSEQ multiplex PCR; the TCRdb copy retains only in-frame clones and omits some. In the table there are 45,000 or so clones, approximately 87% of which are singletons. The material sequenced was PBMCs. The rearrangement uses TRBV7-9 and TRBJ2-7, with a weak D call TRBD2 (6 bases). The TCR sequence derives from a woman aged 60 to 75 with lung cancer. CDR3 DNA sequence: TGTGCCAGCAGCTCCACGGTTTATCCGGGAGCCCGATACGAGCAGTACTTC. Residues: CASSSTVYPGARYEQYF.